The 10 T cell receptor beta chains below all came from one sample that was sequenced in a study of Ad26.COV2.S vaccination and SARS-CoV-2 variants (dated by TCRdb to about 2021). Library creation used the immunoSEQ multiplex PCR assay. What TCRdb holds here is the immuneACCESS table cut down to in-frame rearrangements. Part of the clones is not present; checked against another copy, under half of the missing clones reflect an unresolved V gene, and the others are unexplained. For this sample there are about 680,000 clones; more than 70% appear just once. The ten largest clones add up to roughly 1.5% of the sample. The treatment or condition label, as the study defines it: some 20 received Ad26.COV2.S at low or high dose, single or two shots; 5 received placebo; per-sample allocation not given. Repertoires of vaccine and placebo recipients were sequenced from samples taken on day 63 after the first injection.

Material: peripheral blood, obtained in a trial of Ad26.COV2.S vaccine versus placebo. These receptors were obtained from a person between 18 and 65 years old who received the Ad26.COV2.S COVID-19 vaccine or a placebo.

The table lists this clone with a few counts. The chain couples TRBV7-2 to TRBJ2-7; unclear D gene. The CDR3 contains 14 residues. CDR1 is SGHTA, CDR2 FQGNSA, per germline. Trimming stripped 0 bases from V and 3 bases from J, with 9 bases between. The CDR3: CASSLASAGYEQYF. The CDR3 bases are TGTGCCAGCAGCTTAGCGTCGGCAGGCTACGAGCAGTACTTC. Full variable domain (rest looked up from reference TRBV7-2 and TRBJ2-7): GAGVSQSPSNKVTEKGKDVELRCDPISGHTALYWYRQSLGQGLEFLIYFQGNSAPDKSGLPSDRFSAERTGGSVSTLTIQRTQQEDSAVYLCASSLASAGYEQYFGPGTRLTVT.

This chain connects TRBV9 to TRBJ2-1, with 7 positions matching TRBD2. V trimming: 0 bases; J trimming: 0 bases; junction bases outside the gene matches: 15. There are 20 residues in the CDR3. Germline V gene lookup returns CDR1 SGDLS and CDR2 YYNGEE. The CDR3 DNA is TGTGCCAGCAGCGTAGGACCTAGCGGATCTTACCGGACCTCCTACAATGAGCAGTTCTTC. It yields the protein CASSVGPSGSYRTSYNEQFF.

The CDR3 spells CASSPEGPTYEQYF. The CDR3 DNA reads TGTGCCAGCAGCCCAGAAGGACCTACCTACGAGCAGTACTTC. J is TRBJ2-7 and V is TRBV13; D is uncertain. The CDR3 totals 14 residues. V was clipped by 5 bases and J by 2 bases, with 13 bases between them. Per the germline V gene, CDR1 is PRHDT and CDR2 is FYEKMQ (reference sequence).

This sequence joins TRBV19 and TRBJ1-3; the match to TRBD1 covers 12 bases. CDR1 and CDR2 (germline): LNHDA, SQIVND (reference sequence). The V and J ends lost 3 bases and 4 bases, in that order; junction bases with no gene match: 7. This CDR3 is 17 amino acids long. The CDR3 region is CASSIQGQGAPGNTIYF. CDR3 sequence (DNA): TGTGCCAGTAGTATCCAGGGACAGGGGGCGCCCGGAAACACCATATATTTT.

The rearrangement uses TRBV6-5 and TRBJ2-5, with 9 positions matching TRBD1. The CDR3 covers 15 residues. J gave up 4 bases and V 5 bases, and 8 bases lay outside the gene matches. Germline V gene data show CDR1 as MNHEY and CDR2 as SVGAGI. DNA for the CDR3: TGTGCCAGCAGTCCACGGCGGGACAGGGCAGAGACCCAGTACTTC. It translates to CASSPRRDRAETQYF.

This clone appeared a single time. The chain employs TRBV11-2 and TRBJ1-4, with D perhaps TRBD1 (6 bases). Deletions cut 5 bases from V and 7 bases from J, with 14 bases between. Per the germline V gene, CDR1 is SGHAT and CDR2 is FQNNGV. The CDR3 has 14 amino acids. The CDR3 loop reads CASSRGGAGEKLFF. CDR3 in DNA: TGTGCCAGCAGCCGCGGGGGGGCGGGTGAAAAACTGTTTTTT.

V gene TRBV30 combines with J gene TRBJ2-7; tentatively, D is TRBD2 (6 bases). The CDR3 runs 16 residues. The germline gives CDR1 GTSNPN, CDR2 SVGIG (reference sequence). V lost 3 bases and J lost 2, with 20 bases in between. The CDR3 sequence: CAWRVTAGGAAYEQYF. CDR3 bases: TGTGCCTGGAGGGTCACGGCCGGGGGTGCGGCCTACGAGCAGTACTTC.

The chain joins TRBV4-2 to TRBJ1-1, with a tentative D call TRBD1 (6 bases). CDR1 is LGHNA and CDR2 is YNFKEQ in the germline V gene. The V and J ends lost 4 bases and 5 bases respectively, with 17 bases between them. The CDR3 covers 15 residues. CDR3 loop: CASSPADSLVTEAFF. CDR3 coding DNA: TGTGCCAGCAGCCCAGCGGACAGTTTGGTGACTGAAGCTTTCTTT.

This clone came up a few times. The chain couples TRBV27 to TRBJ2-1; the match to TRBD2 covers 12 bases. This CDR3 contains 16 residues. CDR1 MNHEY and CDR2 SMNVEV come from the germline V gene (reference sequence). V shed 2 bases, J shed 6 bases, and the junction held 5 bases outside the gene matches. In DNA form, the CDR3 reads TGTGCCAGCAGTTTAGACCTAGCGGGAGGGATCAATGAGCAGTTCTTC. Its protein product is CASSLDLAGGINEQFF.

The DNA of the CDR3 is TGCGCCAGCAGCTCCTTGGTGTCTAACACCGGGGAGCTGTTTTTT. Its protein product is CASSSLVSNTGELFF. The V and J genes are TRBV5-1 and TRBJ2-2; D unclear. This CDR3 comprises 15 residues. Germline values: CDR1 SGHRS, CDR2 YFSETQ. V lost 3 bases and J lost 2, with 11 bases in between. Based on the CDR3 plus reference TRBV5-1 and TRBJ2-2, the full variable domain is KAGVTQTPRYLIKTRGQQVTLSCSPISGHRSVSWYQQTPGQGLQFLFEYFSETQRNKGNFPGRFSGRQFSNSRSEMNVSTLELGDSALYLCASSSLVSNTGELFFGEGSRLTVL.